The entry that follows covers one T cell receptor beta chain sequence. The junction does not match germline at one end; this may be a read error. This entry is derived from a study of blood T cell repertoires in COVID-19. Study-wide context: COVID-19 samples collected from the United States, Italy and Spain covered acute and convalescent phases.

Under the authors' procedure: Estimation of nucleated cell counts was performed using reference gene primer amplification. Measured with immunoSEQ multiplex PCR; TCRdb has only the in-frame clones, and not every one. Clonal size and the V and J genes are those of that table, whereas D and trimming came from the DNA. The table records around 61,000 clones, 85% to 90% of them present only once. Per germline, CDR1 WSHSY and CDR2 SAAADI. The CDR3 extends over 14 amino acids. The J gene is TRBJ2-7, the V gene TRBV10-2, with D perhaps TRBD2 (6 bases). This receptor was taken from a man aged 50 or older with active COVID-19. Material: peripheral blood. The CDR3 DNA reads as TGCGCCAGCAGGGAGTTGGGGGGAGAGGACGAGCAGTACTTC. Its protein product is CASRELGGEDEQYF.